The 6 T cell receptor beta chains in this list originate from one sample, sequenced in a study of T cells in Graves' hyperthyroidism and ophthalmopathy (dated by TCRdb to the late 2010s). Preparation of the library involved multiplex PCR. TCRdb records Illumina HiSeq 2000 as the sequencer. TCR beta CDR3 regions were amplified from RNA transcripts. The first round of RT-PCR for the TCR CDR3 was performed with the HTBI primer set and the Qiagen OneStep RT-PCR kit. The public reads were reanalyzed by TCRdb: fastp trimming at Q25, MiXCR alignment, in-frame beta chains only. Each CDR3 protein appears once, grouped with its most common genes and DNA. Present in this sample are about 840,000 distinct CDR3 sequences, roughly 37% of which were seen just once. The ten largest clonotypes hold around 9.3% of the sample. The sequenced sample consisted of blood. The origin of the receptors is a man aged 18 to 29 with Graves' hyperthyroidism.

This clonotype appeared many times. Here the CDR3 DNA reads TGTGCCAGCAGTGTGGGACCACGGCACACTGAAGCTTTCTTT. This codes for CASSVGPRHTEAFF. The rearrangement links TRBV2 to TRBJ1-1, with a possible D match to TRBD1 (5 bases). Germline loops: CDR1 SNHLY, CDR2 FYNNEI. The CDR3 covers 14 residues. Trimming removed 4 bases from V and 3 bases from J, with 12 bases in between. The entire variable domain, with the rest obtained from reference TRBV2 and TRBJ1-1, is as follows: EPEVTQTPSHQVTQMGQEVILRCVPISNHLYFYWYRQILGQKVEFLVSFYNNEISEKSEIFDDQFSVERPDGSNFTLKIRSTKLEDSAMYFCASSVGPRHTEAFFGQGTRLTVV.

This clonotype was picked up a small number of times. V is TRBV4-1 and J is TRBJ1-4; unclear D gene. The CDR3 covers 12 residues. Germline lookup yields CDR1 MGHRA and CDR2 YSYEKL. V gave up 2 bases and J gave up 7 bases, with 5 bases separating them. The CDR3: CASSQSTEKLFF. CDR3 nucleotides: TGCGCCAGCAGCCAATCCACTGAAAAACTGTTTTTT.

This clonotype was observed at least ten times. The DNA of the CDR3 is TGTGCCAGCAGCCCTCACCAAGGGGAATGGAATGGCTACACCTTC. This codes for CASSPHQGEWNGYTF. The chain links TRBV9 to TRBJ1-2; D is possibly TRBD1 (5 bases). V was pared by 4 bases and J by 6 bases, with 19 bases between. CDR1 is SGDLS, CDR2 YYNGEE, per germline. This CDR3 has 15 residues.

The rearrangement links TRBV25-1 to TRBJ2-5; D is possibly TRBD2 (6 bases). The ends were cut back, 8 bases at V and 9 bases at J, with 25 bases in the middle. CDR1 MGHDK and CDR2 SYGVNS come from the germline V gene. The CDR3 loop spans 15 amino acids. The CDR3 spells CASSPPGTGQGAQYF. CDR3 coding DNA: TGTGCCAGCTCACCACCCGGGACTGGTCAAGGGGCCCAGTACTTC.

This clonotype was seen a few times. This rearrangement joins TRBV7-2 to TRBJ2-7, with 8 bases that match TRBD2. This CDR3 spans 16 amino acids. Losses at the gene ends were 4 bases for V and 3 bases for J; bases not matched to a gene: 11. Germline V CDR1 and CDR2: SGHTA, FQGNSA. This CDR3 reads CASSSPLLAAGYEQYF. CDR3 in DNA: TGTGCCAGCAGCTCCCCACTACTAGCGGCGGGCTACGAGCAGTACTTC.

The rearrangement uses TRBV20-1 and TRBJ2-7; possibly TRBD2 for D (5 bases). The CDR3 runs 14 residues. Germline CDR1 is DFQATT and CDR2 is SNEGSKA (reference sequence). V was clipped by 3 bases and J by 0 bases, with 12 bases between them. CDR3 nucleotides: TGCAGTGCTAGGCGAGACTATATCTCCTACGAGCAGTACTTC. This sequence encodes CSARRDYISYEQYF.